This T cell receptor (beta chain) was identified during a study of T cell repertoires in cytomegalovirus infection. Findings of the study overall: Across the ex vivo response, the dominant clonotypes were HLA-C-restricted CMV-specific TCR beta clonotypes.

The table lists this clonotype with many counts. The antigen is unknown. This CDR3 is 15 amino acids long. With V trimmed by 1 base and J by 7 bases, 6 bases remained unmatched. CDR1 SGHTA and CDR2 FQGNSA come from the germline V gene. MiXCR, applied by TCRdb to the reads, yields one record per CDR3 protein. The table records around 94,000 distinct CDR3 sequences, about 15% of them present only once. The chain is built from TRBV7-2 and TRBJ2-7, with 11 nucleotides matching TRBD1. Sequenced sample: PBMCs. The sequence derives from a human donor in good health (CMV status not recorded). Some clones in this sample may be carry-over from other donors' samples. In nucleotides, the CDR3 is TGTGCCAGCAGCTTAGGGGACAGGGGGAATTGGGAGCAGTACTTC. Its translation is CASSLGDRGNWEQYF. Drawing the rest from reference TRBV7-2 and TRBJ2-7, the complete variable domain is GAGVSQSPSNKVTEKGKDVELRCDPISGHTALYWYRQSLGQGLEFLIYFQGNSAPDKSGLPSDRFSAERTGGSVSTLTIQRTQQEDSAVYLCASSLGDRGNWEQYFGPGTRLTVT.